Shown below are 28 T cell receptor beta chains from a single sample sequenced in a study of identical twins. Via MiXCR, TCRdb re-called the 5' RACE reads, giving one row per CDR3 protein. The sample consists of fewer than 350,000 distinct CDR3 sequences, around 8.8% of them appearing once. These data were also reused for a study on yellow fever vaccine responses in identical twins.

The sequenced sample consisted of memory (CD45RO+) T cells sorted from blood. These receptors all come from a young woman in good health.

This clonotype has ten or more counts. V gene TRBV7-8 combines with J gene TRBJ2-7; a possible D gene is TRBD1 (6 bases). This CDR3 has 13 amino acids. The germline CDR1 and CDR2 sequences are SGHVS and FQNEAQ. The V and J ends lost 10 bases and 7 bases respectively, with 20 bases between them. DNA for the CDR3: TGTGCCAATTCTAGGGACAAACTAGGGGAGCAGTACTTC. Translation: CANSRDKLGEQYF.

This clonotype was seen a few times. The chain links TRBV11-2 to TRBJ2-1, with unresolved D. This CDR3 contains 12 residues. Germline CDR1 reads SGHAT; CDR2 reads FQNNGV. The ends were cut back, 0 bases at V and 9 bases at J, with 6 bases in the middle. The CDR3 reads CASSLDGIEQFF. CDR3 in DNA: TGTGCCAGCAGCTTAGATGGCATTGAGCAGTTCTTC.

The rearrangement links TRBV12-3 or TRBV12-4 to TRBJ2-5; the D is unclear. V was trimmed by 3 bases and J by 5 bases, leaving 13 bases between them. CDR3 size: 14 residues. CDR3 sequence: CASSFWPVSETQYF. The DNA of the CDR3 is TGTGCCAGCAGTTTTTGGCCCGTCTCGGAGACCCAGTACTTC.

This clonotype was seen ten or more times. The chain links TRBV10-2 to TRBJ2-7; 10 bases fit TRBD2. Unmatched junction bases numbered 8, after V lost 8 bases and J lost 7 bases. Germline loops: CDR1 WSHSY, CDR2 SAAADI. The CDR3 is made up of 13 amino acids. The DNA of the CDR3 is TGCGCCAGCTCTAGCGGGAGTCATTCTGAGCAGTACTTC. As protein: CASSSGSHSEQYF.

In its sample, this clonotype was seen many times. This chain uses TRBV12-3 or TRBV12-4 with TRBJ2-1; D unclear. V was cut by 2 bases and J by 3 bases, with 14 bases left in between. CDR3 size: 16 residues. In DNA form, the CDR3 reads TGTGCCAGCAGTTTACTCCAGTCCACGAGCTACAATGAGCAGTTCTTC. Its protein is CASSLLQSTSYNEQFF.

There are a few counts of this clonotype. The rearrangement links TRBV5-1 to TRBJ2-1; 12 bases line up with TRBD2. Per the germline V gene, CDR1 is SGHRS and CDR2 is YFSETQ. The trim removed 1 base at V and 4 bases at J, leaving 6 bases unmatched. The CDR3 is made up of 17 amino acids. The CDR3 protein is CASSLTSGRPGYNEQFF. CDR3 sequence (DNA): TGCGCCAGCAGCTTGACTAGCGGGAGGCCGGGGTACAATGAGCAGTTCTTC.

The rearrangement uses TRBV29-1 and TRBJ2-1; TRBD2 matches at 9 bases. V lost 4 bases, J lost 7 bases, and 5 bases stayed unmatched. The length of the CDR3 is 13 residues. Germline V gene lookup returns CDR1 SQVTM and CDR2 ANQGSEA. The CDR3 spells CSVAAGGRNEQFF. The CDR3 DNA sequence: TGCAGCGTTGCGGCGGGGGGGCGTAATGAGCAGTTCTTC.

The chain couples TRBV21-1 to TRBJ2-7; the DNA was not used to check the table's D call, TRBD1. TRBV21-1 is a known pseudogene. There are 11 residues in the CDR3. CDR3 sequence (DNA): TGTGCCAGCCTCCTGAAGGGGGACCAGTACGTC. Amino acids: CASLLKGDQYV.

This CDR3 is CSARDVGIGEQYF. DNA for the CDR3: TGCAGTGCTAGAGATGTGGGAATTGGCGAGCAGTACTTC. This chain connects TRBV20-1 to TRBJ2-7, with D unclear. V was cut by 0 bases and J by 6 bases, with 12 bases left in between. The CDR3 runs 13 residues. CDR1 and CDR2 (germline): DFQATT, SNEGSKA (reference sequence).

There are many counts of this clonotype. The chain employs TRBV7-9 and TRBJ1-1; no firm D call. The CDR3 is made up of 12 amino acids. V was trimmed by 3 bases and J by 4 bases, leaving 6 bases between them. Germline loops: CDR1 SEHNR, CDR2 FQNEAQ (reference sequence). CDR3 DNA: TGTGCCAGCAGCTTCCTCGGCACTGAAGCTTTCTTT. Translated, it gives CASSFLGTEAFF. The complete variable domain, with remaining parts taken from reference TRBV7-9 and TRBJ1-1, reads DTGVSQNPRHKITKRGQNVTFRCDPISEHNRLYWYRQTLGQGPEFLTYFQNEAQLEKSRLLSDRFSAERPKGSFSTLEIQRTEQGDSAMYLCASSFLGTEAFFGQGTRLTVV.

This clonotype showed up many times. In DNA form, the CDR3 reads TGCGCCAGCTTCCACGGTGGGGTTAGCACAGATACGCAGTATTTT. Translating gives CASFHGGVSTDTQYF. V gene TRBV5-1 combines with J gene TRBJ2-3; D not resolved. V lost 7 bases to trimming and J lost 0 bases, with 15 bases between them. The CDR3 loop spans 15 amino acids. The germline CDR1 and CDR2 sequences are SGHRS and YFSETQ. Looking up the rest from reference TRBV5-1 and TRBJ2-3 gives the full variable domain: KAGVTQTPRYLIKTRGQQVTLSCSPISGHRSVSWYQQTPGQGLQFLFEYFSETQRNKGNFPGRFSGRQFSNSRSEMNVSTLELGDSALYLCASFHGGVSTDTQYFGPGTRLTVL.

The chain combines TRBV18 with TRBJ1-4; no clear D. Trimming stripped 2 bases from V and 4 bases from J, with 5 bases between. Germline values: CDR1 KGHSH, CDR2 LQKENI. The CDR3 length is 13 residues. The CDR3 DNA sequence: TGTGCCAGCTCACCAGCGCTTAATGAAAAACTGTTTTTT. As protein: CASSPALNEKLFF. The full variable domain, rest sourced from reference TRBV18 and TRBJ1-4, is NAGVMQNPRHLVRRRGQEARLRCSPMKGHSHVYWYRQLPEEGLKFMVYLQKENIIDESGMPKERFSAEFPKEGPSILRIQQVVRGDSAAYFCASSPALNEKLFFGSGTQLSVL.

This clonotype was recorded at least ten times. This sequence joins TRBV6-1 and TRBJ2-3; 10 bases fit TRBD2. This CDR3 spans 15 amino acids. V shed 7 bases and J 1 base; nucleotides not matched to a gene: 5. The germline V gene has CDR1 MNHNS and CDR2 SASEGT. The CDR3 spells CASTQRGGGTDTQYF. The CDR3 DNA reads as TGTGCCAGCACCCAGCGGGGGGGCGGCACAGATACGCAGTATTTT.

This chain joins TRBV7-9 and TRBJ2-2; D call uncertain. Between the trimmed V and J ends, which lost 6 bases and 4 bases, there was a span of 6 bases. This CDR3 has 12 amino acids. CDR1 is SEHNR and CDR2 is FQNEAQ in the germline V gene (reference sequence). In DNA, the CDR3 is TGTGCCAGCAGACCGAGCACCGGGGAGCTGTTTTTT. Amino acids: CASRPSTGELFF.

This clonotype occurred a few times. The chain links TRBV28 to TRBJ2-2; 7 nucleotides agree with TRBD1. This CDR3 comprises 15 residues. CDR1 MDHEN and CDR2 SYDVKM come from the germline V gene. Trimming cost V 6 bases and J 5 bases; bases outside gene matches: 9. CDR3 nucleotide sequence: TGTGCCAGCAGGCAGGACAGGTTTGGGACCGGGGAGCTGTTTTTT. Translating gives CASRQDRFGTGELFF.

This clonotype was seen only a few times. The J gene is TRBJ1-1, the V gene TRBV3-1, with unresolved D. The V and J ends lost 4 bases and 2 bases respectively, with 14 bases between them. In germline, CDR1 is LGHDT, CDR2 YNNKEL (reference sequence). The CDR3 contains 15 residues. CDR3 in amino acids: CASSLSGRFNTEAFF. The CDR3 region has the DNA TGTGCCAGCAGCCTTTCTGGACGGTTTAACACTGAAGCTTTCTTT.

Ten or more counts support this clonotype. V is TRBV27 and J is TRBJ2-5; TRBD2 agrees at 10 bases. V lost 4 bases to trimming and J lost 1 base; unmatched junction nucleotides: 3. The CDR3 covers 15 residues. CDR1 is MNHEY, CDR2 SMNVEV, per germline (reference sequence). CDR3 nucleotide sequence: TGTGCCAGCAGTTCGGCTAGCGGGGGCCAAGAGACCCAGTACTTC. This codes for CASSSASGGQETQYF.

The CDR3 nucleotides are TGTGCCAGCAGTTACTCGTGGGGCACAGATACGCAGTATTTT. The encoded protein is CASSYSWGTDTQYF. The chain uses TRBV6-5 and TRBJ2-3; D uncertain. Germline CDR1 is MNHEY and CDR2 is SVGAGI. The V gene lost 0 bases and the J gene lost 1 base, with 5 bases spanning the gap. This CDR3 has 14 amino acids.

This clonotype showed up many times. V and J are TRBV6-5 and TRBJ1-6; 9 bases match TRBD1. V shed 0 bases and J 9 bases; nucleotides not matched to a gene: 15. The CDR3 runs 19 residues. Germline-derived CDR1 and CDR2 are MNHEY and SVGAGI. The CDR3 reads CASSYSSQSPGQGGSPLHF. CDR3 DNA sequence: TGTGCCAGCAGTTACTCGAGTCAATCCCCGGGACAGGGAGGTTCACCCCTCCACTTT.

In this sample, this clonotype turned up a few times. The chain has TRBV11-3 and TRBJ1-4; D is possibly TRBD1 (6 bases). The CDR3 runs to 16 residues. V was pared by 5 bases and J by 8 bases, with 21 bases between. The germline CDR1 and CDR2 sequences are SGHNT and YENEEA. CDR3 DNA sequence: TGTGCCAGCAGCCCGAGCCGACAGGATGTACAGGAAAAACTGTTTTTT. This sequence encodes CASSPSRQDVQEKLFF.

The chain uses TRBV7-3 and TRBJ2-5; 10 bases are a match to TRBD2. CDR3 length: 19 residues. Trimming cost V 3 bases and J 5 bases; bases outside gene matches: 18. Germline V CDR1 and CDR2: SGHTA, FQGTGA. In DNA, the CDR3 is TGTGCCAGCAGCTTTCTCGGTCCGCGAGCGGGAGGGCCTGGGGAGACCCAGTACTTC. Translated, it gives CASSFLGPRAGGPGETQYF.

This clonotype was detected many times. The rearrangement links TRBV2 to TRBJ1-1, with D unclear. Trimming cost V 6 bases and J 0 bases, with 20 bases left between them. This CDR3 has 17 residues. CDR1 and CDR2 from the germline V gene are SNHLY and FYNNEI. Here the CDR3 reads CASRDGRLDYMNTEAFF. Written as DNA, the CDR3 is TGTGCCAGCAGAGACGGACGGCTGGATTACATGAACACTGAAGCTTTCTTT.

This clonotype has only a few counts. CDR3 amino acids: CSAAQGDHNEQFF. The CDR3 nucleotides are TGCAGTGCCGCACAGGGAGATCACAATGAGCAGTTCTTC. The rearrangement uses TRBV20-1 and TRBJ2-1, with D possibly being TRBD1 (6 bases). The CDR3 is 13 amino acids. Trimming left V 6 bases short and J 5 bases short, with 14 bases between. Germline loops: CDR1 DFQATT, CDR2 SNEGSKA (reference sequence).

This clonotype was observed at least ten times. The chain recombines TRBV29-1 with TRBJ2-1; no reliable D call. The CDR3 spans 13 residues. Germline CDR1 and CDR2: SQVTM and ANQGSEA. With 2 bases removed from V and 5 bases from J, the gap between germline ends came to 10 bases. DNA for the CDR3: TGCAGCGTTGAATCGGACCAGAACAATGAGCAGTTCTTC. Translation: CSVESDQNNEQFF.

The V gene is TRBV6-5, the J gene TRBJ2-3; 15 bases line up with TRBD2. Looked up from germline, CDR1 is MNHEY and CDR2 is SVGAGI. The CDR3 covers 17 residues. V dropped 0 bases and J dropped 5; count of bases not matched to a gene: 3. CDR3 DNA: TGTGCCAGCAGTTACTCCGGGACTAGCGGGAGGATAGATACGCAGTATTTT. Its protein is CASSYSGTSGRIDTQYF.

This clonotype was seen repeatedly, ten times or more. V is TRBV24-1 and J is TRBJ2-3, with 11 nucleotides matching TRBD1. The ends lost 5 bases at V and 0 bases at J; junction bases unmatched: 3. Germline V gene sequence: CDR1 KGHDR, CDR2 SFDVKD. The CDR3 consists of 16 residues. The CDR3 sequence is CATSGGQGASTDTQYF. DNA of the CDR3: TGTGCCACCAGTGGTGGACAGGGGGCGAGCACAGATACGCAGTATTTT.

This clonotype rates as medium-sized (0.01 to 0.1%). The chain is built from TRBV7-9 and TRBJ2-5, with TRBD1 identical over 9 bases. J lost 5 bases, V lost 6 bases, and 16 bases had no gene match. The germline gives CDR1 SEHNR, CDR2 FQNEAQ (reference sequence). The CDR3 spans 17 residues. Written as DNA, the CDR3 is TGTGCCAGCAGTCGAGCGGCTGGGACAGGGCCTAGGGAGACCCAGTACTTC. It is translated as CASSRAAGTGPRETQYF.

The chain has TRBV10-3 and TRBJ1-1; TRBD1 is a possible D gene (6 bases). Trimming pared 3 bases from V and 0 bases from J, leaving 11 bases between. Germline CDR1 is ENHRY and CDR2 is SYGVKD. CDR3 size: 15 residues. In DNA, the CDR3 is TGTGCCATCAGTGACCTACAGGGTATGAACACTGAAGCTTTCTTT. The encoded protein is CAISDLQGMNTEAFF.